A selection of T cell receptor beta chains follows, all from one sample in a study of blood T cell repertoires in COVID-19. Clones were read by immunoSEQ multiplex PCR, and TCRdb kept only the in-frame ones, dropping some. This repertoire shows around 15,000 clones, roughly 70% found once; its top ten account for roughly an eighth. The specimen sequenced was peripheral blood. Receptors originate from a man aged 55 to 69 with acute or convalescent COVID-19. The CDR3 runs from the conserved cysteine through the conserved F or W.

TRBJ2-1	TRBV5-1	CASRRGTSSYNEQFF
TRBJ2-7	TRBV3-1/TRBV3-2	CASSLQGSQQYF
TRBJ2-5	TRBV6-5	CASSRTGQETQYF
TRBJ2-1	TRBV5-1	CASRDGGREVDEQFF
TRBJ1-2	TRBV4-3	CASSPVGGNYGYTF
TRBJ2-5	TRBV2	CASSDPTRRGGTQYF
TRBJ1-5	TRBV5-6	CASSLGRGKPQHF
TRBJ2-1	TRBV9	CASSDKAGSHNEQFF
TRBJ1-1	TRBV7-6	CASSKSVITEAFF
TRBJ1-6	TRBV30	CAWSADLRVGNSPLHF
TRBJ2-7	TRBV7-9	CASSRAGAHEQYF
TRBJ2-1	TRBV2	CASLLAGDEQFF
TRBJ1-4	TRBV20-1	CSALLNEKLFF
TRBJ1-4	TRBV7-2	CASSPTGNNEKLFF
TRBJ1-4	TRBV9	CASSVEGNNEKLFF
TRBJ1-5	TRBV2	CASNFGGEYSNQPQHF
TRBJ2-1	TRBV7-2	CASSAPPLPNEQFF
TRBJ2-1	TRBV4-3	CASSQGQGYGEQFF
TRBJ2-1	TRBV5-1	CASSLGDRYNEQFF
TRBJ2-2	TRBV18	CASSERLTGELFF